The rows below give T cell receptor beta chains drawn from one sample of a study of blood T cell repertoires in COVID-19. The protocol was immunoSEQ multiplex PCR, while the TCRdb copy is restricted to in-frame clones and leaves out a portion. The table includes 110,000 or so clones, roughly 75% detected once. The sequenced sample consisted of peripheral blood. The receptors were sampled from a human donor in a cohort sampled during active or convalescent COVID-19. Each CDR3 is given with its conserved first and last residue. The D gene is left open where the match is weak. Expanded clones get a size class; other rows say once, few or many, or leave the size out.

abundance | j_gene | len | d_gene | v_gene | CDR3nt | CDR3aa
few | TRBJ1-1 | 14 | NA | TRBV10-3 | TGTGCCATCAGTGATCGCAGGGGGAACACTGAAGCTTTCTTT | CAISDRRGNTEAFF
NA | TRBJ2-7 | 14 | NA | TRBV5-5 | TGTGCCAGCAGCCTGGAAGACACTTTCTACGAGCAGTACTTC | CASSLEDTFYEQYF
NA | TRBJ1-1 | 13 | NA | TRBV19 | TGTGCCAGTAGTACGGTGAAGAACACTGAAGCTTTCTTT | CASSTVKNTEAFF
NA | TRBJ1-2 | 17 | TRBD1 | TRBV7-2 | TGTGCCAGCAGCTTAGATCTCGGACAGGGTGCGTCTTTCGGCTACACCTTC | CASSLDLGQGASFGYTF
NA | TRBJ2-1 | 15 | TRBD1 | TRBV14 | TGTGCCAGCAGCCAAGTGACAGGGAGACACAATGAGCAGTTCTTC | CASSQVTGRHNEQFF
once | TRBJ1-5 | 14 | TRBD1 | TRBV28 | TGTGCCAGCAGTTCGCACAGGGGTCCTCAGCCCCAGCATTTT | CASSSHRGPQPQHF
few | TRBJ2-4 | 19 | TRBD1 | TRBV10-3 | TGTGCCATCAGTGATGGTCAGGGGGCTAATTTCAGGACCAAAAACATTCAGTACTTC | CAISDGQGANFRTKNIQYF
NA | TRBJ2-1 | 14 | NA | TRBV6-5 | TGTGCCAGCGCCGGACAGCGCGGGAGAAGTGAGCAGTTCTTC | CASAGQRGRSEQFF
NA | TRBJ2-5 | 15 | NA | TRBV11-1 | TGTGCCAGCAGCTTAGGAGGACACTCCCAAGAGACCCAGTACTTC | CASSLGGHSQETQYF
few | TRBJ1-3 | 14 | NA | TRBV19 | TGTGCCAGTAGCCCCACAGCTCCGGGAAACACCATATATTTT | CASSPTAPGNTIYF
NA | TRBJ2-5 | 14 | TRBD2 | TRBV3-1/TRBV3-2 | TGTGCCAGCAGCCAAGATCTAGCGGGGAAGACCCAGTACTTC | CASSQDLAGKTQYF
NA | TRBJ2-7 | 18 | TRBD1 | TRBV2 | TGTGCCAGCAGCAAAACAGGGGGCGAAGAGGCCTTCTCCTACGAGCAGTACTTC | CASSKTGGEEAFSYEQYF
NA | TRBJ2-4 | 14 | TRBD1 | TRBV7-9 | TGTGCCAGCAGCTTGGGACAGTACGAAAACATTCAGTACTTC | CASSLGQYENIQYF
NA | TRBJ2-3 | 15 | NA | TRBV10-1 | TGCGCCAGCAGCGGACTCAGGGGGGGCACAGATACGCAGTATTTT | CASSGLRGGTDTQYF
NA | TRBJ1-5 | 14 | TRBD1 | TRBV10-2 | TGCGCCAGCAGTTTAACAGGGGGGAGTCAGCCCCAGCATTTT | CASSLTGGSQPQHF
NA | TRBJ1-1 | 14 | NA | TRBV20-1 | TGCAGTGCTAGTATCCAGGGAGGTATCCCTGAAGCTTTCTTT | CSASIQGGIPEAFF
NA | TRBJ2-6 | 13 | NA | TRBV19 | TGTGCCACCGGGACAAGTCGGACCAACGTCCTGACTTTC | CATGTSRTNVLTF
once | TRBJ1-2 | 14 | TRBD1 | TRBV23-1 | TGCGCCAGCAGTCTACAGACAGGGAGACATGGCTACACCTTC | CASSLQTGRHGYTF
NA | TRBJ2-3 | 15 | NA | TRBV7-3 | TGTGCCAGCAGCTTAACTCCGGGGAGCACAGATACGCAGTATTTT | CASSLTPGSTDTQYF
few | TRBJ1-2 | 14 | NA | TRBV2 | TGTGCCAGCAGTGAGAAGGAGGCCCACTATGGCTACACCTTC | CASSEKEAHYGYTF
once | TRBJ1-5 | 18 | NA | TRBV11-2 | TGTGCCAGCAGCTTAGGGAGTTGGAGAGGGGGGGATGGTCAGCCCCAGCATTTT | CASSLGSWRGGDGQPQHF
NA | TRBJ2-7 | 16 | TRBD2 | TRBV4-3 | TGCGCCAGCAGCCAAGATAGGGCTAGCGGGAGATACGAGCAGTACTTC | CASSQDRASGRYEQYF